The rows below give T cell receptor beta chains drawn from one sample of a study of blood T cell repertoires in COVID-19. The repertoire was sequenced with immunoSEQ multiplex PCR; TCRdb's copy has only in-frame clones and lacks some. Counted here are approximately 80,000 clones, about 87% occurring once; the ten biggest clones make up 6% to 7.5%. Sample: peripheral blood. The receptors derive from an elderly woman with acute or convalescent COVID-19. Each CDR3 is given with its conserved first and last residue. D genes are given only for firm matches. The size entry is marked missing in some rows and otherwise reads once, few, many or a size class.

TGTGCCAGCAGCCCAGCGGACAGGGTAAAGGGCTACACCTTC	CASSPADRVKGYTF	TRBD1	TRBJ1-2	few	TRBV7-9
TGCGCCAGCAGCTTTTTCGGACAGGCTGAAAAACTGTTTTTT	CASSFFGQAEKLFF	TRBD1	TRBJ1-4	-	TRBV5-1
TGTGCCAGCAGCCAATATTCCGGGGAGCTGTTTTTT	CASSQYSGELFF	-	TRBJ2-2	-	TRBV3-1/TRBV3-2
TGTGCCTGGAGTGGAAGGAAAGAATCAGGCCAGTACTTC	CAWSGRKESGQYF	-	TRBJ2-5	-	TRBV30
TGTGCCAGTAGTATTTTTCCAGGACAGGGAAAATCACCCCTCCACTTT	CASSIFPGQGKSPLHF	TRBD1	TRBJ1-6	-	TRBV19
TGTGCCAGCAACAAGGACAGGCTCAACACCGGGGAGCTGTTTTTT	CASNKDRLNTGELFF	TRBD1	TRBJ2-2	-	TRBV3-1/TRBV3-2
TGTGCCAGCAGTGAAGCGGCTAGCTACGAGCAGTACTTC	CASSEAASYEQYF	-	TRBJ2-7	-	TRBV6-1
TGTGCCAGCAGTGACTCGGCAGGGACTAGCGGGGGAGATTACAATGAGCAGTTCTTC	CASSDSAGTSGGDYNEQFF	TRBD2	TRBJ2-1	few	TRBV6-4
TGCGCCAGCAGGGGAACAGGGTATCAGCCCCAGCATTTT	CASRGTGYQPQHF	-	TRBJ1-5	once	TRBV10-2
TGTGCCAGCAGCCACCCGTCAGGGACTGCTGAAGCTTTCTTT	CASSHPSGTAEAFF	-	TRBJ1-1	-	TRBV7-8
TGTGCCAGCAGCCCTCCGAGGGACAGAGGTGGCTACACCTTC	CASSPPRDRGGYTF	TRBD1	TRBJ1-2	-	TRBV7-9
TGTGCCAGCAGCCCCGGGACAGGGGGAGCAGATACGCAGTATTTT	CASSPGTGGADTQYF	TRBD1	TRBJ2-3	-	TRBV5-6
TGTGCCATCAGTGATAGCGGGGGATCCTACGAGCAGTACTTC	CAISDSGGSYEQYF	TRBD2	TRBJ2-7	-	TRBV10-3
TGTGCCAGCAGCCTCGGACAGTACACAGATACGCAGTATTTT	CASSLGQYTDTQYF	-	TRBJ2-3	few	TRBV14
TGTGCCAGCAGTCTCGAGGAGAACACTGAAGCTTTCTTT	CASSLEENTEAFF	-	TRBJ1-1	-	TRBV7-3
TGTGCCAGCAGCCCAGGGACAGCCACAGATACGCAGTATTTT	CASSPGTATDTQYF	TRBD1	TRBJ2-3	-	TRBV6-2/TRBV6-3
TGTGCCAGCAGTGAGAACAGGGGTGAAGCTTTCTTT	CASSENRGEAFF	TRBD1	TRBJ1-1	-	TRBV2
TGTGCCAGCAGTCCGCAACCCCTCGGGGTGAGCACCTACGAGCAGTACTTC	CASSPQPLGVSTYEQYF	-	TRBJ2-7	-	TRBV28
TGCAGTGCCCTCCGGGGTGCCCAGCATTTT	CSALRGAQHF	-	TRBJ1-5	-	TRBV20-1
TGTGCCAGCAGTGAATCTAGCCAGGCTGGGACTGAAGCTTTCTTT	CASSESSQAGTEAFF	-	TRBJ1-1	-	TRBV2
TGTGCCAGCAGCCAAGACCTCCTCGGACAGGGCTCTGGAAACACCATATATTTT	CASSQDLLGQGSGNTIYF	TRBD1	TRBJ1-3	-	TRBV3-1/TRBV3-2
TGTGCCAGCAGCTCGACAGCCCTTTGGGGCACAGATACGCAGTATTTT	CASSSTALWGTDTQYF	-	TRBJ2-3	-	TRBV5-8
TGCGCCAGCAGCGTGGACAGATCTACCTACGAGCAGTACTTC	CASSVDRSTYEQYF	-	TRBJ2-7	-	TRBV5-1
TGTGCCAGCAGCTTAGATGATTACGGTCCCTACGACAATGAGCAGTTCTTC	CASSLDDYGPYDNEQFF	-	TRBJ2-1	-	TRBV13
TGTGCCAGCAGCGTATCAGGGTACAATTCACCCCTCCACTTT	CASSVSGYNSPLHF	-	TRBJ1-6	-	TRBV9